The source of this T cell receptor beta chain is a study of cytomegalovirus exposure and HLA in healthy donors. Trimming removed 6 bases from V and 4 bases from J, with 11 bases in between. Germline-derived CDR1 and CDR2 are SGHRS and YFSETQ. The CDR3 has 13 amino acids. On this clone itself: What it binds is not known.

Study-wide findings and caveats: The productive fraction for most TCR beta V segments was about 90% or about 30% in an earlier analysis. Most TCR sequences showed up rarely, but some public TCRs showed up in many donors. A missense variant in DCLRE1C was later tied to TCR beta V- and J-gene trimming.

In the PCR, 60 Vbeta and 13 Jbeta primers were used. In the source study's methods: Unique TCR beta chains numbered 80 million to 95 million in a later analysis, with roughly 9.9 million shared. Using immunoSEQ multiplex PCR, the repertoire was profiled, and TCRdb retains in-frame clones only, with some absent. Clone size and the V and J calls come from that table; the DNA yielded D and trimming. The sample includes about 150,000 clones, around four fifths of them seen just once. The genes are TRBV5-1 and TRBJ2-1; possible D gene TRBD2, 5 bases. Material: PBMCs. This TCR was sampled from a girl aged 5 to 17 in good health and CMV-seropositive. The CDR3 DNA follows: TGCGCCAGCAACCGGGATCTATACAATGAGCAGTTCTTC. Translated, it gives CASNRDLYNEQFF.